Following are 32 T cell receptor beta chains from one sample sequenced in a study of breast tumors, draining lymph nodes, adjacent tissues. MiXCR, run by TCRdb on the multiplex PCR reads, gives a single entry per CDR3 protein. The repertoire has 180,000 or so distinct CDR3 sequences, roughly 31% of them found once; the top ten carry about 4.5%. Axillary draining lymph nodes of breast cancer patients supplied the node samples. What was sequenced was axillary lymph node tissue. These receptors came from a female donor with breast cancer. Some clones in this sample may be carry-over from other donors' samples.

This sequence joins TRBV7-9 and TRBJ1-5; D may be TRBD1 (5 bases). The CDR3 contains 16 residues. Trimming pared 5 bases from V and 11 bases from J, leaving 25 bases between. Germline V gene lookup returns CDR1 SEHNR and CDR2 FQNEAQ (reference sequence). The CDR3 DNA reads TGTGCCAGCAGCCCGCGGGCTAGCGGGGGTCTTGAGACCCAGCATTTT. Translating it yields CASSPRASGGLETQHF.

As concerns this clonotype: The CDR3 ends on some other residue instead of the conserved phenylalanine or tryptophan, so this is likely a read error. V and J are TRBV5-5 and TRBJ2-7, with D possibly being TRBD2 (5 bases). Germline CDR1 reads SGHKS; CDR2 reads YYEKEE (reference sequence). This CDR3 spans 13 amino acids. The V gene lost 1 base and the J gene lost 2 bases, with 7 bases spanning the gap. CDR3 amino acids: CASSLSGTYEQYS. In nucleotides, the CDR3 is TGTGCCAGCAGCTTGTCGGGGACCTACGAGCAGTACTCC.

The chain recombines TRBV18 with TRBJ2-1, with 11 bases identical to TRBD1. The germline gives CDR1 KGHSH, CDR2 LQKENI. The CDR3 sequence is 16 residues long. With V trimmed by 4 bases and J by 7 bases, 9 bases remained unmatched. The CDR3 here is CASSQGVGQGANEQFF. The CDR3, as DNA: TGTGCCAGCTCACAAGGGGTTGGACAGGGGGCAAATGAGCAGTTCTTC. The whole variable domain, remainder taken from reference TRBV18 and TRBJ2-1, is NAGVMQNPRHLVRRRGQEARLRCSPMKGHSHVYWYRQLPEEGLKFMVYLQKENIIDESGMPKERFSAEFPKEGPSILRIQQVVRGDSAAYFCASSQGVGQGANEQFFGPGTRLTVL.

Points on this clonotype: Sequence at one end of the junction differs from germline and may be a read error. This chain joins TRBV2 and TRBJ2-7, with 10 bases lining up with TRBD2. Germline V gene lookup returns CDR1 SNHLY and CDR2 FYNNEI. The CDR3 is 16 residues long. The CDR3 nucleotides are TGTGCCAGCAGCCTAGCGGGAGTTCTTAGCACCTACGAGCGGCACTTC. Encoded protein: CASSLAGVLSTYERHF.

CDR3 nucleotides: TGTGCCAGCAGCTCCTGGACACGTGCGGAGGACTATGGCTACACCTTC. Translating gives CASSSWTRAEDYGYTF. The genes are TRBV5-5 and TRBJ1-2; TRBD1 might be the D (5 bases). CDR1 and CDR2 from the germline V gene are SGHKS and YYEKEE (reference sequence). V was clipped by 3 bases and J by 3 bases, with 18 bases between them. CDR3 size: 16 residues.

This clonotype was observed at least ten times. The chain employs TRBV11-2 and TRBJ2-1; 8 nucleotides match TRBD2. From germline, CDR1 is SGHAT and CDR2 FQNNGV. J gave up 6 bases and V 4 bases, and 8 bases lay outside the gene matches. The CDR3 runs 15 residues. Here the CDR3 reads CASSSLSGGGNEQFF. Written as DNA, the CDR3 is TGTGCCAGCAGCTCACTCTCCGGGGGGGGCAATGAGCAGTTCTTC.

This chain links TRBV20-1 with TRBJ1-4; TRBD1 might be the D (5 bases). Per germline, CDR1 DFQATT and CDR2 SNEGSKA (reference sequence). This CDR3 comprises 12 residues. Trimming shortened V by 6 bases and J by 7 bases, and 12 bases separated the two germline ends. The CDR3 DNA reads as TGCAGTGCCCTGGGGGACGGTGAAAAACTGTTTTTT. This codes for CSALGDGEKLFF.

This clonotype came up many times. The CDR3 DNA sequence: TGTGCCAGCAGATCTAGGGACAGGGGGCTCCGCTATGGCTACACCTTC. This translates into CASRSRDRGLRYGYTF. V is TRBV5-6 and J is TRBJ1-2; TRBD1 agrees at 12 bases. Germline loops: CDR1 SGHDT, CDR2 YYEEEE. This CDR3 contains 16 residues. The trim removed 5 bases at V and 4 bases at J, leaving 9 bases unmatched.

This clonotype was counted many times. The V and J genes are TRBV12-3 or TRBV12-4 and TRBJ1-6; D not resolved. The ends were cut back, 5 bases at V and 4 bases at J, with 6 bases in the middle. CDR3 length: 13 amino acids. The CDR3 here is CASSEQYNSPLHF. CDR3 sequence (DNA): TGTGCCAGCAGTGAACAGTATAATTCACCCCTCCACTTT.

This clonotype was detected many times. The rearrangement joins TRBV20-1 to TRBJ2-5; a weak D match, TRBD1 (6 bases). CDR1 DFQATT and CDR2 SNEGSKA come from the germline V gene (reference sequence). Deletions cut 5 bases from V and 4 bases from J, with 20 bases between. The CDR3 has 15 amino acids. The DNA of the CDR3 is TGCAGTGCTGGATTGATCAGGGGCGTGGGAGAGACCCAGTACTTC. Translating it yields CSAGLIRGVGETQYF.

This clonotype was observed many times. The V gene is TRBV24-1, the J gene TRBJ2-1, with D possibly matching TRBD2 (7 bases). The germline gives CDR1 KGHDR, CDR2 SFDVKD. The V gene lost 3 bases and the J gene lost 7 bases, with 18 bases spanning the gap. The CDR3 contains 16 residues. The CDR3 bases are TGTGCCACCAGTGATCCCCGGAAGGGGGGGGGGAATGAGCAGTTCTTC. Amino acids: CATSDPRKGGGNEQFF.

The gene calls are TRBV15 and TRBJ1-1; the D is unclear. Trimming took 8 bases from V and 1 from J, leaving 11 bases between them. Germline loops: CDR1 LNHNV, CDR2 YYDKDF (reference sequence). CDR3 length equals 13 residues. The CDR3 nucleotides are TGTGCCACCGCCCCCAGAAAGAACACTGAAGCTTTCTTT. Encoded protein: CATAPRKNTEAFF.

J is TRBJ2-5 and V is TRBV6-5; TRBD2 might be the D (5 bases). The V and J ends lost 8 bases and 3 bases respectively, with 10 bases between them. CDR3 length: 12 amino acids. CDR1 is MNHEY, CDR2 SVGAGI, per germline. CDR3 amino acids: CASGPGEETQYF. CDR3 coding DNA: TGTGCCAGCGGTCCCGGGGAAGAGACCCAGTACTTC.

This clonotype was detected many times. This CDR3 is CASSPSRLAGGGNEQFF. The CDR3 DNA reads TGTGCCAGCAGTCCCTCCAGACTAGCGGGAGGCGGTAATGAGCAGTTCTTC. The chain combines TRBV12-3 or TRBV12-4 with TRBJ2-1, with 13 bases that match TRBD2. This CDR3 spans 17 amino acids. V lost 5 bases, J lost 7 bases, and 11 bases stayed unmatched.

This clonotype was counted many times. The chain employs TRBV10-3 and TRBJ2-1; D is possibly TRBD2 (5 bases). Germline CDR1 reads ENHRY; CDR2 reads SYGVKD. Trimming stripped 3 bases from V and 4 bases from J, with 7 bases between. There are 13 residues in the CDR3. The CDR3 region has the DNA TGTGCCATCAGTGATGGAGGTTACAATGAGCAGTTCTTC. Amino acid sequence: CAISDGGYNEQFF.

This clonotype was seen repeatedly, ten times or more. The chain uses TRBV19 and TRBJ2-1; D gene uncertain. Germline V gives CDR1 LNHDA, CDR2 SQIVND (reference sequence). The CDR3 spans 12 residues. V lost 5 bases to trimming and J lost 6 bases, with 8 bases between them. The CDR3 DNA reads TGTGCCAGTAGTGCCTGGACCAATGAGCAGTTCTTC. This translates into CASSAWTNEQFF. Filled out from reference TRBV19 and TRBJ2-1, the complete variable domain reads DGGITQSPKYLFRKEGQNVTLSCEQNLNHDAMYWYRQDPGQGLRLIYYSQIVNDFQKGDIAEGYSVSREKKESFPLTVTSAQKNPTAFYLCASSAWTNEQFFGPGTRLTVL.

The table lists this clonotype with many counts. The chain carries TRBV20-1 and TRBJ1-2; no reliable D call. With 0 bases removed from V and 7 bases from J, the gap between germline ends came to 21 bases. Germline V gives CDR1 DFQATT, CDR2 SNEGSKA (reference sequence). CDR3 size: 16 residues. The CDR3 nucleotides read TGCAGTGCTAGAGATCCCTCTCCGTCCCAGATGGGTGGCTACACCTTC. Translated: CSARDPSPSQMGGYTF.

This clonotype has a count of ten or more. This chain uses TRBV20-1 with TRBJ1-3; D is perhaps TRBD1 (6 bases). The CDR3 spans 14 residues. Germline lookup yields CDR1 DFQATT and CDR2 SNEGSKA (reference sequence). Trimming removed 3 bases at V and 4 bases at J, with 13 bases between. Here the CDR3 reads CSASFTGYGNTIYF. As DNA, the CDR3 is TGCAGTGCTAGCTTTACAGGGTACGGAAACACCATATATTTT.

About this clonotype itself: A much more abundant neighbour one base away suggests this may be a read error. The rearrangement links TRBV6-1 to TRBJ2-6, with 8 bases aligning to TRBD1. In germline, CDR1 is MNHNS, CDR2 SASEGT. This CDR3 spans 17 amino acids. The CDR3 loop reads CASSLRTGRSGASVLTF. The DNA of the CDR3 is TGTGCCAGCAGTCTTAGGACAGGGCGCTCTGGGGCCAGCGTCCTGACTTTC.

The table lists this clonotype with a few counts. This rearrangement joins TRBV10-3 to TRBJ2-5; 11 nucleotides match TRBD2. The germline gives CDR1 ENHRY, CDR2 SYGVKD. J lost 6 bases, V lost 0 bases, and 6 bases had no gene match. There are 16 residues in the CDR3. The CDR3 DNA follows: TGTGCCATCAGTGAGTCACTAGCGGGGGTTCTACAGACCCAGTACTTC. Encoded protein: CAISESLAGVLQTQYF.

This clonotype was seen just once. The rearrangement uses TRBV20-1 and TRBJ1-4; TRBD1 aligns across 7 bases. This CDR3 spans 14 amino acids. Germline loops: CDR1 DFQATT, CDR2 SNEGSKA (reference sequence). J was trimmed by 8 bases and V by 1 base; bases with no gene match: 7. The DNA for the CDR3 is TGCAGTGCTAGAGTTGTGACAGGGAGGGAAAAACTGTTTTTT. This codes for CSARVVTGREKLFF.

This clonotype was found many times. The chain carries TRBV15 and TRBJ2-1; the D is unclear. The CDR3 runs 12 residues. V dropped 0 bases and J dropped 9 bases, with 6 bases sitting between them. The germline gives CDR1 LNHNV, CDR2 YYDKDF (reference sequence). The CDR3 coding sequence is TGTGCCACCAGCAGAGAAAGGCTTGAGCAGTTCTTC. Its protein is CATSRERLEQFF.

This chain's CDR3 is CSASGGGGYQETQYF. The CDR3 DNA is TGCAGTGCTAGTGGAGGAGGGGGGTACCAAGAGACCCAGTACTTC. V gene TRBV20-1 combines with J gene TRBJ2-5; D tentatively fits TRBD1 or TRBD2 (6 bases each). The CDR3 loop spans 15 amino acids. In germline, CDR1 is DFQATT, CDR2 SNEGSKA (reference sequence). V was pared by 3 bases and J by 0 bases, with 14 bases between.

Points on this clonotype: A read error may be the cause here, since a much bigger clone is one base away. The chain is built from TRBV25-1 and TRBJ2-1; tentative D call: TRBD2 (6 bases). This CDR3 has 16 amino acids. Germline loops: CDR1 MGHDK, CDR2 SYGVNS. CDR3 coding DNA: TGTGCCAGCAGTGCCATGGGGGACTCGGCCTACAATGAGCGGTTCTTC. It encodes CASSAMGDSAYNERFF.

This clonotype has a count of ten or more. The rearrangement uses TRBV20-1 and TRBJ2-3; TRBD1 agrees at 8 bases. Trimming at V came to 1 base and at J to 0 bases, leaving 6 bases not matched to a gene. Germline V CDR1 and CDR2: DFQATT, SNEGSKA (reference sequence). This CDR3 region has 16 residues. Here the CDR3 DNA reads TGCAGTGCTAGAGCCCCGGGACAGGCTAGCACAGATACGCAGTATTTT. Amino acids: CSARAPGQASTDTQYF.

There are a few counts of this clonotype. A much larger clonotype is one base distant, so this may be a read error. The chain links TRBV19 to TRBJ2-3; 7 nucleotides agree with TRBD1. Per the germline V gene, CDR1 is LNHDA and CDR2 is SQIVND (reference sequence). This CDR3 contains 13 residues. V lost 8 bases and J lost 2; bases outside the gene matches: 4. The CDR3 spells CASGDSHTDTQYF. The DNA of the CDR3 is TGTGCCAGTGGGGACAGCCACACAGATACGCAGTATTTT. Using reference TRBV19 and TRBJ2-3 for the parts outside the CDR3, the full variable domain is DGGITQSPKYLFRKEGQNVTLSCEQNLNHDAMYWYRQDPGQGLRLIYYSQIVNDFQKGDIAEGYSVSREKKESFPLTVTSAQKNPTAFYLCASGDSHTDTQYFGPGTRLTVL.

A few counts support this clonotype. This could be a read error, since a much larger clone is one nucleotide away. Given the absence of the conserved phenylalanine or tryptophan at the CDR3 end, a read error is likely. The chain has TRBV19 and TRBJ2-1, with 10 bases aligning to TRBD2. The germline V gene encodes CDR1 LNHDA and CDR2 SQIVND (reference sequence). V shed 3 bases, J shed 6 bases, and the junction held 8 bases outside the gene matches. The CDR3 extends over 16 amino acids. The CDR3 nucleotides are TGTGCCAGTAGTATCGGAAGCGGGAGGGCCATCAATGAGCAGTTCTCC. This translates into CASSIGSGRAINEQFS.

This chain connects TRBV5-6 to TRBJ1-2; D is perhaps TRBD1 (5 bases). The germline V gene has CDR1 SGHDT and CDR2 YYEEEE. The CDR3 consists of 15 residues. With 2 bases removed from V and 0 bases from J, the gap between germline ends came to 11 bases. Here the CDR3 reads CASSFGRGTNYGYTF. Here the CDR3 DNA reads TGTGCCAGCAGCTTTGGTAGGGGCACTAACTATGGCTACACCTTC.

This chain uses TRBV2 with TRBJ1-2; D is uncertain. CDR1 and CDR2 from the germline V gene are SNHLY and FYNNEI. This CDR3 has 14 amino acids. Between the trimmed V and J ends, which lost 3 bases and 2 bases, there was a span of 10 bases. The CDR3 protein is CASSEVAGNYGYTF. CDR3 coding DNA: TGTGCCAGCAGTGAGGTAGCGGGAAACTATGGCTACACCTTC.

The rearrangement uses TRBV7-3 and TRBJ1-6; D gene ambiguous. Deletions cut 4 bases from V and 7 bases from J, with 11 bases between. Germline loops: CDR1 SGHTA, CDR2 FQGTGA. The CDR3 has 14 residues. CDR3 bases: TGTGCCAGCAGCTCAGCCCGGGCCAATTCACCCCTCCACTTT. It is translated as CASSSARANSPLHF.

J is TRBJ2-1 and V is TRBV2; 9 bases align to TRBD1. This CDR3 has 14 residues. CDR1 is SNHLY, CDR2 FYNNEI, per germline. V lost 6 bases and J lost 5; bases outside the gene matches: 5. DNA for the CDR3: TGTGCCAGCAGGGGGACAGGGTTAGACAATGAGCAGTTCTTC. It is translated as CASRGTGLDNEQFF.

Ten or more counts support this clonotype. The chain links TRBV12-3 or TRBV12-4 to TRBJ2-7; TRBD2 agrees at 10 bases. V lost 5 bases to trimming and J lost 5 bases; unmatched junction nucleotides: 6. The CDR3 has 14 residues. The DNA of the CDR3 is TGTGCCAGCAGTGGGCTAGCGGGAGTGGACGAGCAGTACTTC. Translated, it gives CASSGLAGVDEQYF.